A selection of T cell receptor beta chains follows, all from one sample in a study of blood T cell repertoires in COVID-19. Using immunoSEQ multiplex PCR, the repertoire was profiled, and TCRdb retains in-frame clones only, with some absent. The sample gives about 51,000 clones, 87% of which show up once; under 8.5% is in the top ten. Material for sequencing was peripheral blood. Receptors originate from a man in his fifties or sixties with active COVID-19. CDR3s include the opening cysteine and the closing phenylalanine or tryptophan. A D gene is named only where the DNA matches it firmly. Not all rows give a size; the values are once, few, many and, for expanded clones, a class.

d_call j_call v_call clone_size cdr3_aa cdr3_nt
NA TRBJ1-2 TRBV11-2 NA CASSLGGYGYTF TGTGCCAGCAGCTTGGGAGGCTATGGCTACACCTTC
NA TRBJ2-6 TRBV5-1 NA CASSLASGGGTNVLTF TGCGCCAGCAGCTTGGCGTCTGGTGGAGGAACCAACGTCCTGACTTTC
NA TRBJ2-2 TRBV10-3 NA CAISESRGRGDTGELFF TGTGCCATCAGTGAGTCGAGGGGCAGGGGAGATACCGGGGAGCTGTTTTTT
NA TRBJ2-1 TRBV19 NA CASRTSGDGSSYNEQFF TGTGCCAGTAGAACCTCAGGGGACGGAAGCTCCTACAATGAGCAGTTCTTC
NA TRBJ1-1 TRBV2 NA CASRREGATEAFF TGTGCCAGCAGAAGGGAGGGAGCCACTGAAGCTTTCTTT
NA TRBJ2-7 TRBV16 NA CASSQPFTGYTYEQYF TGTGCCAGCAGCCAACCTTTTACAGGGTACACCTACGAGCAGTACTTC
NA TRBJ1-2 TRBV6-2/TRBV6-3 NA CASSQALYGYTF TGTGCCAGCAGTCAGGCGCTATATGGCTACACCTTC
NA TRBJ1-4 TRBV12-3/TRBV12-4 NA CASSSINEKLFF TGTGCCAGCAGTTCAATTAATGAAAAACTGTTTTTT
NA TRBJ1-3 TRBV29-1 NA CSVVSDSGNTIYF TGCAGCGTCGTAAGCGACTCTGGAAACACCATATATTTT
NA TRBJ2-6 TRBV4-3 NA CASSQSLTASGANVLTF TGCGCCAGCAGCCAAAGCCTAACTGCCTCTGGGGCCAACGTCCTGACTTTC
TRBD2 TRBJ2-5 TRBV6-2/TRBV6-3 NA CASSPLLAGYQETQYF TGTGCCAGCAGCCCTTTACTAGCGGGGTACCAAGAGACCCAGTACTTC
NA TRBJ2-1 TRBV12-3/TRBV12-4 NA CASRLTDYNEQFF TGTGCCAGCAGACTGACAGACTACAATGAGCAGTTCTTC
NA TRBJ1-2 TRBV7-9 NA CASSLVGEGYTF TGTGCCAGCAGCTTAGTCGGGGAAGGCTACACCTTC
NA TRBJ1-1 TRBV6-6 NA CASSFPMNTEAFF TGTGCCAGCAGTTTCCCTATGAACACTGAAGCTTTCTTT
NA TRBJ2-2 TRBV2 NA CASSVLGGSTGELFF TGTGCCAGCAGTGTATTAGGGGGATCCACCGGGGAGCTGTTTTTT
TRBD1 TRBJ1-5 TRBV18 once CASSRGDRGNQPQHF TGTGCCAGCTCACGGGGGGACAGGGGGAATCAGCCCCAGCATTTT
NA TRBJ2-3 TRBV5-5 NA CASLLLVGGADTQYF TGTGCCAGCCTGCTCTTGGTCGGGGGAGCAGATACGCAGTATTTT
NA TRBJ1-3 TRBV18 NA CASSPGTGNTIYF TGTGCCAGCTCACCAGGGACAGGAAACACCATATATTTT
TRBD1 TRBJ2-7 TRBV19 NA CASALGQGAHEQYF TGTGCCAGTGCCCTGGGACAGGGGGCTCACGAGCAGTACTTC
TRBD2 TRBJ2-1 TRBV3-1/TRBV3-2 NA CASSQGLAGKASYNEQFF TGTGCCAGCAGCCAAGGCCTAGCGGGAAAAGCGTCCTACAATGAGCAGTTCTTC
NA TRBJ2-2 TRBV4-3 NA CASSQDVNTGELFF TGCGCCAGCAGCCAAGACGTGAACACCGGGGAGCTGTTTTTT
TRBD2 TRBJ2-1 TRBV7-9 NA CASSPPGRVEQFF TGTGCCAGCAGCCCCCCGGGGAGGGTCGAGCAGTTCTTC
TRBD1 TRBJ2-7 TRBV5-1 NA CASNIQGANEQYF TGCGCCAGCAATATTCAGGGGGCCAACGAGCAGTACTTC
NA TRBJ2-2 TRBV4-1 once CASSQGARVGELFF TGCGCCAGCAGCCAAGGGGCGCGGGTCGGGGAGCTGTTTTTT
NA TRBJ2-7 TRBV7-2 NA CASTPLRVSGEQYF TGTGCCAGCACCCCCTTAAGGGTTTCGGGGGAGCAGTACTTC
NA TRBJ1-2 TRBV15 NA CATSGTRGGYTF TGTGCCACCAGCGGGACTAGGGGGGGCTACACCTTC